One sample yielded the 2 T cell receptor beta chains listed below, sequenced in a study of long-term antiretroviral therapy in people with HIV. At the survey level, the v3.0 immunoSEQ assay was run. The table came from immunoSEQ multiplex PCR; TCRdb's copy has only in-frame clones and leaves some out. Among 30,000 to 35,000 clones listed, approximately 74% were seen once. Source: unsorted PBMCs, taken 3 years after starting antiretroviral therapy. These receptors were taken from a man in his fifties or sixties with HIV.

The genes are TRBV7-3 and TRBJ2-2; D ambiguous. V lost 5 bases and J 2 bases, leaving 15 bases between the germline ends. The CDR3 runs 16 residues. CDR1 and CDR2 (germline): SGHTA, FQGTGA. CDR3 coding DNA: TGTGCCAGCAGCCGGTCCCACCCGGGCAACACCGGGGAGCTGTTTTTT. This encodes CASSRSHPGNTGELFF.

This chain connects TRBV6-1 to TRBJ2-1, with 7 nucleotides matching TRBD1. The CDR3 has 15 amino acids. Looked up from germline, CDR1 is MNHNS and CDR2 is SASEGT. Unmatched junction bases numbered 7, after V lost 1 base and J lost 7 bases. CDR3 coding DNA: TGTGCCAGCAGTGAAGACAGGGGCTTGGGGAATGAGCAGTTCTTC. It yields the protein CASSEDRGLGNEQFF.